The clone carrying this TCR beta chain was picked up many times. Antigen specificity is unknown. The sample comes from a study of T cell repertoires in cytomegalovirus infection. Study-wide background: Based on public TCR beta signatures, there were indications of CMV infection and of a matching HLA type. Study findings and constraints: HLA-C-restricted TCR beta clonotypes specific for CMV led the ex vivo response. Cumulative public TCR beta family frequency identified carriers of CMV plus the relevant HLA.

This CDR3 spans 14 amino acids. Germline V lookup: CDR1 LGHNT, CDR2 FRNRAP. Deletions cut 1 base from V and 3 bases from J, with 9 bases between. TCRdb redid the calling of the reads with MiXCR, one entry per CDR3 protein. The table shows fewer than 1,000,000 distinct CDR3 sequences, with around 32% occurring only once. This clonotype originated in a human donor in good health (CMV status not recorded). Some clones in this sample may be carry-over from other donors' samples. The specimen comprised cultured CD8+ T cells from PBMCs, sampled from culture after CMV antigen stimulation. This sequence joins TRBV12-5 and TRBJ1-1; possible D gene TRBD1, 5 bases. The CDR3: CASGLGQRDTEAFF. CDR3 in DNA: TGTGCTAGTGGTTTGGGACAGCGAGACACTGAAGCTTTCTTT.